The rows below give T cell receptor beta chains drawn from one sample of a study of cytomegalovirus exposure and HLA in healthy donors. Libraries were prepared by immunoSEQ multiplex PCR; TCRdb keeps only in-frame clonotypes and omits some of them. The sample includes over 90,000 clones, around 74% seen only once; the top ten take roughly 3%. Input material: PBMCs. The receptors were sampled from a female donor in good health and CMV-seropositive. CDR3s include the opening cysteine and the closing phenylalanine or tryptophan. A D gene is named only where the DNA matches it firmly. Part of the rows lack a size; the others show once, few, many or a class for expanded clones.

CDR3	DNA	V	size	D	J
CASSFRQGTEAFF	TGTGCCAGCAGCTTCCGACAGGGGACTGAAGCTTTCTTT	TRBV9	-	TRBD1	TRBJ1-1
CASSEAGTYGYTF	TGTGCCAGCAGTGAGGCGGGTACCTATGGCTACACCTTC	TRBV6-1	few	-	TRBJ1-2
CASSFMQQGAENIQYF	TGTGCCAGCAGCTTCATGCAACAGGGGGCCGAAAACATTCAGTACTTC	TRBV11-2	-	TRBD1	TRBJ2-4
CASSFSGGSSYNEQFF	TGTGCCAGCAGCTTTAGCGGGGGTAGCTCCTACAATGAGCAGTTCTTC	TRBV9	-	TRBD2	TRBJ2-1
CAWCEANYGYTF	TGTGCCTGGTGCGAGGCAAACTATGGCTACACCTTC	TRBV30	-	-	TRBJ1-2
CASSRTGNYEQYF	TGTGCCAGCAGTCGGACAGGAAACTACGAGCAGTACTTC	TRBV7-8	-	TRBD1	TRBJ2-7
CAWTIGGGGYTF	TGTGCCTGGACGATCGGGGGTGGCGGCTACACCTTC	TRBV30	once	-	TRBJ1-2
CASSAYASGRAHNEQFF	TGTGCCAGCAGCGCATATGCTAGCGGGAGAGCCCACAATGAGCAGTTCTTC	TRBV7-8	-	TRBD2	TRBJ2-1
CASSEYGPANTGELFF	TGTGCCAGCAGTGAATATGGGCCCGCGAACACCGGGGAGCTGTTTTTT	TRBV25-1	-	-	TRBJ2-2
CASSEMGQNQPQHF	TGTGCCAGCAGTGAAATGGGCCAGAATCAGCCCCAGCATTTT	TRBV6-1	-	-	TRBJ1-5
CASSFLGGAGVREQFF	TGCGCCAGCAGCTTTCTGGGCGGAGCGGGAGTTCGTGAGCAGTTCTTC	TRBV5-1	-	TRBD2	TRBJ2-1